The present TCR beta chain was sequenced within a study of OX40 agonist ivuxolimab in advanced cancers. Study-wide background: From about 20 to 79 years was the age range, with a mean of approximately 63 years, and approximately 84% were male. Study observations and caveats: The study observed clonal expansion of CD4+ and CD8+ blood T cells by week 6 at 0.1 to 3.0 mg/kg.

Remarks on this clone: The antigen is undetermined.

The V gene lost 0 bases and the J gene lost 4 bases, with 12 bases spanning the gap. This CDR3 comprises 15 residues. The germline CDR1 and CDR2 sequences are SGHDN and FVKESK. Sequencing used immunoSEQ multiplex PCR; TCRdb keeps in-frame clones, though not all of them. The data show around 64,000 clones, about 80% seen once. Researchers took blood at baseline, on cycle 4 day 1, and on cycle 7 day 1. The sequenced sample was CD4+ or CD8+ T cells sorted from blood, obtained in a trial of the OX40 agonist ivuxolimab. This TCR derives from an adult with an advanced solid tumor such as melanoma, head and neck, liver or kidney cancer. The gene calls are TRBV14 and TRBJ1-2; perhaps TRBD1 as D (6 bases). The chain's CDR3 is CASSQDLGGIYGYTF. CDR3 nucleotide sequence: TGTGCCAGCAGCCAAGATCTAGGGGGAATCTATGGCTACACCTTC.